The 30 T cell receptor beta chains listed next were all sequenced from one sample in a study of vaccination and CD4 T cells after COVID-19 (dated by TCRdb to 2021 to 2024). Their antigens are not known. Library method: PCR. TCRdb shows the sequencer as Illumina iSeq 100. DNA from cultured CD4+ T cells underwent TCR sequencing with the Oncomine TCR Beta short-read assay at the Johns Hopkins FTIC core. TCRdb redid the processing of the public reads, applying fastp at Q25 and MiXCR, and retained in-frame beta chains. Every distinct CDR3 protein forms one entry, paired with its most common genes and DNA. This sample lists 15,000 to 20,000 distinct CDR3 sequences; approximately 78% were detected once. The top ten hold about a sixth of the sample. The treatment or condition label, as the study defines it: approximately 11-day PBMC culture with coronavirus spike peptide pools or control peptides (ViraFEST assay).

Specimen: CD4+ T cells from blood, cultured in vitro, collected after SARS-CoV-2 vaccination. The receptor source for this set is a human donor who received a COVID-19 vaccine.

This sequence joins TRBV24-1 and TRBJ1-5; TRBD1 matches 7 bases. CDR1 and CDR2 (germline): KGHDR, SFDVKD. The CDR3 has 16 amino acids. V was pared by 5 bases and J by 0 bases, with 6 bases of the junction left unmatched. CDR3 region: CATSADTGDSNQPQHF. DNA for the CDR3: TGTGCCACCAGTGCCGACACAGGGGATAGCAATCAGCCCCAGCATTTT.

V and J are TRBV2 and TRBJ1-3; D may be TRBD1 (5 bases). From germline, CDR1 is SNHLY and CDR2 FYNNEI. This CDR3 contains 14 residues. V gave up 8 bases and J gave up 3 bases, with 14 bases separating them. This CDR3 reads CASHPGVDGNTIYF. CDR3 bases: TGTGCCAGCCACCCGGGGGTAGATGGAAACACCATATATTTT.

J is TRBJ1-3 and V is TRBV21-1; TRBD1 is taken as the D call from the table, unchecked against the DNA. TRBV21-1 is an annotated pseudogene. The CDR3 covers 13 residues. CDR3 protein: CGHRISTGNTIYF. CDR3 nucleotide sequence: TGTGGACACAGGATCAGCACTGGAAACACCATATATTTT.

V and J are TRBV2 and TRBJ1-1; D is perhaps TRBD1 (5 bases). From germline, CDR1 is SNHLY and CDR2 FYNNEI. V gave up 1 base and J gave up 6 bases, with 9 bases separating them. The CDR3 totals 13 residues. CDR3 residues: CASSEVRGAEAFF. The CDR3 bases are TGTGCCAGCAGTGAAGTTAGGGGCGCTGAAGCTTTCTTT.

V usage is TRBV24-1 and J usage is TRBJ1-6; TRBD1 might be the D (5 bases). The CDR3 extends over 17 amino acids. The germline V and J ends were trimmed by 4 bases and 13 bases, with 25 bases remaining between them. Germline CDR1 is KGHDR and CDR2 is SFDVKD. The CDR3 here is CATSDKSPLGPSSPLHF. In DNA, the CDR3 is TGTGCCACCAGTGACAAATCCCCCCTGGGGCCCAGCTCTCCCCTCCACTTT.

The chain combines TRBV27 with TRBJ1-2; D is unresolved. Germline V gene data show CDR1 as MNHEY and CDR2 as SMNVEV (reference sequence). This CDR3 contains 13 residues. Trimming shortened V by 3 bases and J by 0 bases, and 5 bases separated the two germline ends. The CDR3 is CASSLSPNYGYTF. Here the CDR3 DNA reads TGTGCCAGCAGTTTGTCGCCTAACTATGGCTACACCTTC.

This chain links TRBV12-3 or TRBV12-4 with TRBJ1-6; D gene ambiguous. The CDR3 consists of 14 residues. The germline V and J ends were trimmed by 9 bases and 0 bases, with 9 bases remaining between them. The DNA for the CDR3 is TGTGCCAGTGGACGGAGCTCCTATAATTCACCCCTCCACTTT. It codes for CASGRSSYNSPLHF.

This clonotype was seen just once. CDR3 in amino acids: CASSEWQGAYSPLHF. For the CDR3, the DNA is TGTGCCAGCAGTGAATGGCAGGGGGCATACTCACCCCTCCACTTT. The gene calls are TRBV2 and TRBJ1-6, with 8 bases lining up with TRBD1. The CDR3 totals 15 residues. Losses at the gene ends were 2 bases for V and 10 bases for J; bases not matched to a gene: 7. The germline CDR1 and CDR2 sequences are SNHLY and FYNNEI.

This rearrangement joins TRBV5-5 to TRBJ2-7; maybe TRBD2 (6 bases). This CDR3 spans 13 amino acids. V gave up 4 bases and J gave up 4 bases, with 12 bases separating them. Per germline, CDR1 SGHKS and CDR2 YYEKEE (reference sequence). The CDR3 DNA follows: TGTGCCAGCAGCCGGTCCGGAGGGTACGAGCAGTACTTC. It encodes CASSRSGGYEQYF.

The CDR3 spells CASSPGTEETQYF. CDR3 in DNA: TGTGCCAGCAGCCCCGGGACAGAAGAGACCCAGTACTTC. This sequence joins TRBV25-1 and TRBJ2-5, with 7 bases identical to TRBD1. CDR3 size: 13 residues. Germline assignment: CDR1 MGHDK and CDR2 SYGVNS. With V trimmed by 6 bases and J by 3 bases, 4 bases remained unmatched.

The rearrangement joins TRBV20-1 to TRBJ2-1; D may be TRBD2 (6 bases). The CDR3 runs 16 residues. CDR1 is DFQATT, CDR2 SNEGSKA, per germline (reference sequence). Trimming left V 2 bases short and J 2 bases short, with 16 bases between. The CDR3 loop is CSARKFAGSAYNEQFF. DNA of the CDR3: TGCAGTGCTAGAAAGTTTGCGGGGAGCGCCTACAATGAGCAGTTCTTC.

The gene calls are TRBV30 and TRBJ1-5; the D gene is possibly TRBD1 (5 bases). The CDR3 is made up of 13 amino acids. The germline gives CDR1 GTSNPN, CDR2 SVGIG (reference sequence). V lost 5 bases to trimming and J lost 5 bases, with 13 bases between them. The CDR3 bases are TGTGCCTGGGGGCGACAGAACGATCAGCCCCAGCATTTT. This codes for CAWGRQNDQPQHF.

The V and J genes are TRBV10-3 and TRBJ1-1; D is uncertain. Germline CDR1 and CDR2: ENHRY and SYGVKD. Trimming removed 10 bases at V and 0 bases at J, with 12 bases between. The CDR3 is 13 amino acids. As DNA, the CDR3 is TGTGCCACACAACCTAAGCTGAACACTGAAGCTTTCTTT. Its translation: CATQPKLNTEAFF.

This clonotype turned up a few times. The chain combines TRBV6-1 with TRBJ1-2; 8 nucleotides match TRBD1. CDR1 and CDR2 from the germline V gene are MNHNS and SASEGT. The length of the CDR3 is 16 residues. J was trimmed by 4 bases and V by 0 bases; bases with no gene match: 7. Written as DNA, the CDR3 is TGTGCCAGCAGTGAAGCGCGGACAGGGAAGGCCTATGGCTACACCTTC. Protein sequence: CASSEARTGKAYGYTF.

This chain joins TRBV7-2 and TRBJ2-5, with D possibly being TRBD2 (6 bases). Germline V CDR1 and CDR2: SGHTA, FQGNSA. The CDR3 consists of 15 residues. Trimming removed 2 bases from V and 2 bases from J, with 12 bases in between. The CDR3: CASSLNGGTQETQYF. CDR3 nucleotide sequence: TGTGCCAGCAGCTTAAACGGGGGAACGCAAGAGACCCAGTACTTC.

The chain joins TRBV7-9 to TRBJ1-1; weak D call: TRBD1 (5 bases). Germline loops: CDR1 SEHNR, CDR2 FQNEAQ (reference sequence). The V end lost 4 bases, the J end lost 0 bases, and 15 bases lay between the germline ends. The CDR3 totals 16 residues. The CDR3: CASSSGTRSMNTEAFF. CDR3 in DNA: TGTGCCAGCAGCTCCGGGACTAGGTCGATGAACACTGAAGCTTTCTTT.

The V and J genes are TRBV24-1 and TRBJ1-1, with D tentatively TRBD1 (5 bases). The CDR3 sequence is 17 residues long. The V gene lost 8 bases and the J gene lost 0 bases, with 21 bases spanning the gap. From germline, CDR1 is KGHDR and CDR2 SFDVKD. The CDR3 bases are TGTGCCACCACCATAACACCCGGGGGGGGATTGAACACTGAAGCTTTCTTT. Protein product: CATTITPGGGLNTEAFF.

The chain carries TRBV20-1 and TRBJ1-3, with D hard to call. CDR1 is DFQATT, CDR2 SNEGSKA, per germline (reference sequence). The CDR3 runs to 12 residues. Trimming pared 6 bases from V and 8 bases from J, leaving 14 bases between. CDR3 nucleotide sequence: TGCAGTGCGAAAGAAGGTACCGACACCATATATTTT. It translates to CSAKEGTDTIYF.

This clonotype was picked up one time. The rearrangement links TRBV12-3 or TRBV12-4 to TRBJ1-1; a weak D match, TRBD1 (5 bases). The CDR3 loop spans 14 amino acids. With 6 bases removed from V and 1 base from J, the gap between germline ends came to 12 bases. CDR3 amino acids: CASSPHTGNTEAFF. DNA for the CDR3: TGTGCCAGCAGCCCCCATACAGGGAACACTGAAGCTTTCTTT.

The chain carries TRBV27 and TRBJ2-7; D gene uncertain. Trimming cost V 6 bases and J 3 bases, with 15 bases left between them. Germline V CDR1 and CDR2: MNHEY, SMNVEV (reference sequence). This CDR3 is built from 14 residues. CDR3 in DNA: TGTGCCAGCAGCCCCAACGGACCCTTCTACGAGCAGTACTTC. Encoded protein: CASSPNGPFYEQYF.

The V gene is TRBV7-8, the J gene TRBJ1-2; possible D gene TRBD1, 5 bases. Trimming took off 3 bases at V and 7 bases at J, with 15 bases between the two ends. The germline V gene encodes CDR1 SGHVS and CDR2 FQNEAQ. The CDR3 has 14 amino acids. The CDR3 DNA reads TGTGCCAGCAGCTTTACCGGGACCCCTGCTGGCTACACCTTC. This encodes CASSFTGTPAGYTF.

This chain connects TRBV6-2 or TRBV6-3 to TRBJ2-3, with 9 bases fitting TRBD1. J gave up 4 bases and V 6 bases, and 8 bases lay outside the gene matches. CDR1 and CDR2 from the germline V gene are MNHEY and SVGEGT. The CDR3 totals 15 residues. The CDR3 DNA follows: TGTGCCAGCAGGCGTGGGACAGGGTGGGCAGATACGCAGTATTTT. Its translation is CASRRGTGWADTQYF.

This clonotype was recorded only once. The CDR3 region has the DNA TGCAGTGCTAGGGACGTGGGAAACACCATATATTTT. Its protein is CSARDVGNTIYF. The chain joins TRBV20-1 to TRBJ1-3; D uncertain. Per germline, CDR1 DFQATT and CDR2 SNEGSKA (reference sequence). The CDR3 is made up of 12 amino acids. The V end lost 3 bases, the J end lost 4 bases, and 7 bases lay between the germline ends.

The V gene is TRBV27, the J gene TRBJ1-2; D is perhaps TRBD1 (5 bases). Trimming pared 5 bases from V and 2 bases from J, leaving 21 bases between. The CDR3 totals 17 residues. The germline gives CDR1 MNHEY, CDR2 SMNVEV (reference sequence). The CDR3 is CASSPSTLRTLNYGYTF. The CDR3 DNA is TGTGCCAGCAGTCCATCCACCTTAAGGACACTAAACTATGGCTACACCTTC.

This sequence joins TRBV7-9 and TRBJ2-3, with D possibly matching TRBD1 (6 bases). This CDR3 is built from 14 residues. Germline V lookup: CDR1 SEHNR, CDR2 FQNEAQ (reference sequence). Between the trimmed V and J ends, which lost 5 bases and 2 bases, there was a span of 11 bases. The CDR3 sequence is CASSPGQITDTQYF. Written as DNA, the CDR3 is TGTGCCAGCAGCCCCGGACAGATCACAGATACGCAGTATTTT.

The chain links TRBV20-1 to TRBJ1-6; no firm D call. The CDR3 is made up of 17 amino acids. V lost 3 bases and J 2 bases, leaving 17 bases between the germline ends. The germline gives CDR1 DFQATT, CDR2 SNEGSKA (reference sequence). The CDR3 spells CSARQTDRSTYNSPLHF. For the CDR3, the DNA is TGCAGTGCTAGGCAAACTGACCGCTCGACCTATAATTCACCCCTCCACTTT.

Concerning this clonotype: Sequence at one end of the junction differs from germline and may be a read error. The chain combines TRBV12-3 or TRBV12-4 with TRBJ1-3; possible D gene TRBD1, 6 bases. The CDR3 runs 16 residues. CDR3 residues: CAGSRSGDFSGNTIYF. The DNA for the CDR3 is TGTGCCGGCAGTAGATCAGGGGATTTCTCTGGAAACACCATATATTTT.

The J gene is TRBJ1-2, the V gene TRBV19; 12 bases are a match to TRBD1. V was clipped by 7 bases and J by 6 bases; unmatched bases: 12. This CDR3 region has 16 residues. CDR1 LNHDA and CDR2 SQIVND come from the germline V gene (reference sequence). For the CDR3, the DNA is TGTGCCAGTAAAACGGGACAGGGGGCATATTCTGATGGCTACACCTTC. Translating it yields CASKTGQGAYSDGYTF.

The chain employs TRBV12-3 or TRBV12-4 and TRBJ1-2; TRBD1 agrees at 7 bases. The length of the CDR3 is 14 residues. The V gene end was trimmed by 6 bases and the J gene end by 0 bases; junction bases not matched to a gene: 4. The CDR3 sequence is CASSPDRTNYGYTF. CDR3 nucleotides: TGTGCCAGCAGCCCGGACAGGACTAACTATGGCTACACCTTC.

This chain links TRBV6-1 with TRBJ1-3, with D tentatively TRBD1 (5 bases). The length of the CDR3 is 15 residues. V was clipped by 6 bases and J by 0 bases, with 12 bases between them. CDR1 and CDR2 from the germline V gene are MNHNS and SASEGT. The CDR3 region is CASSRDSSSGNTIYF. CDR3 DNA: TGTGCCAGCAGCAGAGACAGTTCCTCTGGAAACACCATATATTTT.